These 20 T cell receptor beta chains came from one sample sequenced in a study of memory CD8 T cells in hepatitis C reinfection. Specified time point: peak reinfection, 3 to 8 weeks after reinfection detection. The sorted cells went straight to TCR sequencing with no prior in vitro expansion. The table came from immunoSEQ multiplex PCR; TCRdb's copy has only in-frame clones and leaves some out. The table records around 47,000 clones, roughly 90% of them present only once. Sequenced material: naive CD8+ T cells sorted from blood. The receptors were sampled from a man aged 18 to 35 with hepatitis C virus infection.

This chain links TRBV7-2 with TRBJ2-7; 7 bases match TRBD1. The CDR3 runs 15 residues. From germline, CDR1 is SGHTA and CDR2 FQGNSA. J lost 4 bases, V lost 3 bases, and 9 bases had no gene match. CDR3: CASSFPWTGLYEQYF. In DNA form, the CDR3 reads TGTGCCAGCAGCTTCCCGTGGACAGGTCTTTACGAGCAGTACTTC.

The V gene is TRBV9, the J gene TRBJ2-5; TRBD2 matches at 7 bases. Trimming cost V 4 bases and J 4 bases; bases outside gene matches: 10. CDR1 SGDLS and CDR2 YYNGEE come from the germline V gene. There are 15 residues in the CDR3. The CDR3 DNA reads TGTGCCAGCAGCACCTGGGGAGGGGCGCGAGAGACCCAGTACTTC. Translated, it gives CASSTWGGARETQYF. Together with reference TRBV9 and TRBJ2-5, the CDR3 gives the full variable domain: DSGVTQTPKHLITATGQRVTLRCSPRSGDLSVYWYQQSLDQGLQFLIQYYNGEERAKGNILERFSAQQFPDLHSELNLSSLELGDSALYFCASSTWGGARETQYFGPGTRLLVL.

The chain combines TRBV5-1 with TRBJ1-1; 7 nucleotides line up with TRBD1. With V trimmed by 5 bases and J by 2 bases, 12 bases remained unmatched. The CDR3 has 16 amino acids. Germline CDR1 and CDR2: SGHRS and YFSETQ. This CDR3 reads CASRPTTGTVNTEAFF. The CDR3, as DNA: TGCGCCAGCAGACCGACGACAGGGACGGTCAACACTGAAGCTTTCTTT. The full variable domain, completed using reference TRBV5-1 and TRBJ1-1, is KAGVTQTPRYLIKTRGQQVTLSCSPISGHRSVSWYQQTPGQGLQFLFEYFSETQRNKGNFPGRFSGRQFSNSRSEMNVSTLELGDSALYLCASRPTTGTVNTEAFFGQGTRLTVV.

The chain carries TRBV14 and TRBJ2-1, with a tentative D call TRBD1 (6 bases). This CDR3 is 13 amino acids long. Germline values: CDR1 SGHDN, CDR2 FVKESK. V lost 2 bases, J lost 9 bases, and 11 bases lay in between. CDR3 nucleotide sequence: TGTGCCAGCAGCCAATTGGGGGCCAGTGAGCAGTTCTTC. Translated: CASSQLGASEQFF.

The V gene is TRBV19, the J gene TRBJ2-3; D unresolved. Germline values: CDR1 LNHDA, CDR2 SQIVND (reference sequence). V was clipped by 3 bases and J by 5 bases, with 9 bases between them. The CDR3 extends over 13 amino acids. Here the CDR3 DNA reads TGTGCCAGTAGTATCCATCGACTAGATACGCAGTATTTT. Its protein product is CASSIHRLDTQYF.

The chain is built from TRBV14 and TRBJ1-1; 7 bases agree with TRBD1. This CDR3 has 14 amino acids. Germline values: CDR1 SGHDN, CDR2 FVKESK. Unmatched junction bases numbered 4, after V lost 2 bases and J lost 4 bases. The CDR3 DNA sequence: TGTGCCAGCAGCCAAACAGGGGTGAGCACTGAAGCTTTCTTT. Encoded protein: CASSQTGVSTEAFF.

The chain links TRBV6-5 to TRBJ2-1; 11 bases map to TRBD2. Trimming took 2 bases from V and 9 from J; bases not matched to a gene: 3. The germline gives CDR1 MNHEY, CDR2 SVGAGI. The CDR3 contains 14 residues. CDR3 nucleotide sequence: TGTGCCAGCAGTTACACTAGCGGGGGATCTGAGCAGTTCTTC. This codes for CASSYTSGGSEQFF.

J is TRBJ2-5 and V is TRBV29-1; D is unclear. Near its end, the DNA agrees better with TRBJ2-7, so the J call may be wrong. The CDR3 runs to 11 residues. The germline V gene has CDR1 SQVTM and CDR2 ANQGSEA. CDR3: CSVEDLNEQYF. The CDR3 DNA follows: TGCAGCGTTGAAGATCTTAACGAGCAGTACTTC.

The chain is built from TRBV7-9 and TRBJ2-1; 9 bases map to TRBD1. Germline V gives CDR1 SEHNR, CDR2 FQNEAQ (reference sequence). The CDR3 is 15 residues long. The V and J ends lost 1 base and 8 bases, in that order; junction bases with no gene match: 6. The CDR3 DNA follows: TGTGCCAGCAGCTTAGTAGGGACAGGGCCCTATGAGCAGTTCTTC. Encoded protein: CASSLVGTGPYEQFF.

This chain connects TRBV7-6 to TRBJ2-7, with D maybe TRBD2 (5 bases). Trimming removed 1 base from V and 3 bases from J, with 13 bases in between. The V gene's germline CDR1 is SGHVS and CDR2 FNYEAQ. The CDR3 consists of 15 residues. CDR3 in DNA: TGTGCCAGCAGCTTAGAGGCAATAGCGAACTACGAGCAGTACTTC. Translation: CASSLEAIANYEQYF.

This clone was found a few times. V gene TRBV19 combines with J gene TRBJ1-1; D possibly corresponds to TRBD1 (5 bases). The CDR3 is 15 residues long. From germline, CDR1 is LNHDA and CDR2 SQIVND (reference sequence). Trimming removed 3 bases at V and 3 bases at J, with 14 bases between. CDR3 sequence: CASSISTVSYTEAFF. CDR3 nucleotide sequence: TGTGCCAGTAGTATTTCGACAGTAAGTTACACTGAAGCTTTCTTT. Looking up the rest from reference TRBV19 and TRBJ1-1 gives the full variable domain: DGGITQSPKYLFRKEGQNVTLSCEQNLNHDAMYWYRQDPGQGLRLIYYSQIVNDFQKGDIAEGYSVSREKKESFPLTVTSAQKNPTAFYLCASSISTVSYTEAFFGQGTRLTVV.

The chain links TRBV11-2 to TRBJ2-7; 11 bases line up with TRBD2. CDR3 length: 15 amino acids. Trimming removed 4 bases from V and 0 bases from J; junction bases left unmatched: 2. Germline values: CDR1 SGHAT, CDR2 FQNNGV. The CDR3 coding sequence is TGTGCCAGCAGCTCTGGGACTAGCGGCTCCTACGAGCAGTACTTC. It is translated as CASSSGTSGSYEQYF.

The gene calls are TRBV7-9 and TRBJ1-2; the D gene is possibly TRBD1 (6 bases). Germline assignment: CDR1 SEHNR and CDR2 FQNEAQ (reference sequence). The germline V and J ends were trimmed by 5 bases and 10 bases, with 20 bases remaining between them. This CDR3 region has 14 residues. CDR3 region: CASSPLQGEKFYTF. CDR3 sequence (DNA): TGTGCCAGCAGCCCCTTACAGGGAGAGAAATTCTACACCTTC. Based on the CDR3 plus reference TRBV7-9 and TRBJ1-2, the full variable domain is DTGVSQNPRHKITKRGQNVTFRCDPISEHNRLYWYRQTLGQGPEFLTYFQNEAQLEKSRLLSDRFSAERPKGSFSTLEIQRTEQGDSAMYLCASSPLQGEKFYTFGSGTRLTVV.

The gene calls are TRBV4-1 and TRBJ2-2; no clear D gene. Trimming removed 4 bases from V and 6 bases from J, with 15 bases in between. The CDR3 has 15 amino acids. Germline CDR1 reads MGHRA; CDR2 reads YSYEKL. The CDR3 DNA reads TGCGCCAGCAGCCTCAACCCAGACTGGGCCGGGGAGCTGTTTTTT. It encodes CASSLNPDWAGELFF.

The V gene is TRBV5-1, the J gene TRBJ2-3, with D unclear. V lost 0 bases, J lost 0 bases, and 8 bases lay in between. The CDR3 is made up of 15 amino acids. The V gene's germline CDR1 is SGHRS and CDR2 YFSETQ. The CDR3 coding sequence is TGCGCCAGCAGCTTGGAAGGAGCTAGCACAGATACGCAGTATTTT. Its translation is CASSLEGASTDTQYF. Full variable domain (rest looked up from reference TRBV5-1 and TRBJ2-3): KAGVTQTPRYLIKTRGQQVTLSCSPISGHRSVSWYQQTPGQGLQFLFEYFSETQRNKGNFPGRFSGRQFSNSRSEMNVSTLELGDSALYLCASSLEGASTDTQYFGPGTRLTVL.

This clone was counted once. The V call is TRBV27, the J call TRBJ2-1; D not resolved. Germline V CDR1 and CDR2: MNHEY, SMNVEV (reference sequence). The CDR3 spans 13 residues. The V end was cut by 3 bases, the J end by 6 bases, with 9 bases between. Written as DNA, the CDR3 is TGTGCCAGCAGTTTGGCAGTCACCAATGAGCAGTTCTTC. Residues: CASSLAVTNEQFF.

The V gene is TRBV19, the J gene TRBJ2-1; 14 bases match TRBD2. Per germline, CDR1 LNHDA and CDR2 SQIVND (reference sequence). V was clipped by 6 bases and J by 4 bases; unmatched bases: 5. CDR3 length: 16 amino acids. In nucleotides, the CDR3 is TGTGCCAGTAGCGTTGGACTAGCGGGAGGTTACAATGAGCAGTTCTTC. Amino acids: CASSVGLAGGYNEQFF.

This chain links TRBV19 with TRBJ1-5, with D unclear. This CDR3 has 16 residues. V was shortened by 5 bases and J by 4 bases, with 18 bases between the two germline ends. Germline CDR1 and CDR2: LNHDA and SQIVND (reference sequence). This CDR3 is CASSDDDTYRNQPQHF. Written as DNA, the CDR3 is TGTGCCAGTAGTGACGACGACACCTATCGGAATCAGCCCCAGCATTTT.

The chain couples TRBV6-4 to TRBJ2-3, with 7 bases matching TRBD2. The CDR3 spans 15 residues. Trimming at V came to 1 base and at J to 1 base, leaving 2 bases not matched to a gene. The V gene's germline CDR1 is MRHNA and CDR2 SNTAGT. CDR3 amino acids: CASSDFAGGTDTQYF. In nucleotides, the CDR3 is TGTGCCAGCAGTGACTTCGCGGGGGGCACAGATACGCAGTATTTT.

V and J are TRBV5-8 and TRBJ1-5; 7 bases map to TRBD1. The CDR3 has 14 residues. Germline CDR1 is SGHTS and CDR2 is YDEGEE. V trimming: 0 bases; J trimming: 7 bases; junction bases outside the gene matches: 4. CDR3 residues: CASSLATGAQPQHF. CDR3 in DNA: TGTGCCAGCAGCTTGGCTACAGGGGCACAGCCCCAGCATTTT.